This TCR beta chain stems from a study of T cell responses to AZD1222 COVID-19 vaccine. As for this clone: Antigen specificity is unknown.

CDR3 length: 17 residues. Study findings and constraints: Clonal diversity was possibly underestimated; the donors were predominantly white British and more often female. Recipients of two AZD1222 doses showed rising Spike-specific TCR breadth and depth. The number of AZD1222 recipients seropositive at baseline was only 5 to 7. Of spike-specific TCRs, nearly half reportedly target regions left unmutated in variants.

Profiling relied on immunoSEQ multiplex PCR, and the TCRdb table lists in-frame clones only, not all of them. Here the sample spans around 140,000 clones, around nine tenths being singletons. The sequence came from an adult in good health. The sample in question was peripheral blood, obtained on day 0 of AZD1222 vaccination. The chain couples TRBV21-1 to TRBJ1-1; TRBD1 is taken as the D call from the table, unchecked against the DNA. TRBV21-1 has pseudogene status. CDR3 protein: CASSKAPSLWANTEAFF. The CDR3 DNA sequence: TGTGCCAGCAGCAAAGCGCCATCTTTGTGGGCGAACACTGAAGCTTTCTTT.